The sequence of this T cell receptor beta chain was determined in a study of long-term antiretroviral therapy in people with HIV. Findings of the study overall: Although diversity increased after ART, it remained lower than in transplant donor controls.

Germline values: CDR1 SEHNR, CDR2 FQNEAQ (reference sequence). CDR3 size: 14 residues. V lost 5 bases and J lost 2; bases outside the gene matches: 3. The immunoSEQ assay was v3.0, run at survey level. Sequencing was intended to reach about 35,000-55,000 T-cell genomes per sample. The protocol was immunoSEQ multiplex PCR, while the TCRdb copy is restricted to in-frame clones and leaves out a portion. Among approximately 20,000 clones listed, just over 75% were seen once. This clone was recorded once. The antigen is undetermined. The source is a man in his fifties or sixties with HIV. This chain uses TRBV7-9 with TRBJ1-5, with 7 positions matching TRBD1. The sample in question was unsorted PBMCs, obtained 2.2 years after starting antiretroviral therapy. CDR3 sequence (DNA): TGTGCCAGCAGCGAAGACAGGGGCAATCAGCCCCAGCATTTT. It yields the protein CASSEDRGNQPQHF.